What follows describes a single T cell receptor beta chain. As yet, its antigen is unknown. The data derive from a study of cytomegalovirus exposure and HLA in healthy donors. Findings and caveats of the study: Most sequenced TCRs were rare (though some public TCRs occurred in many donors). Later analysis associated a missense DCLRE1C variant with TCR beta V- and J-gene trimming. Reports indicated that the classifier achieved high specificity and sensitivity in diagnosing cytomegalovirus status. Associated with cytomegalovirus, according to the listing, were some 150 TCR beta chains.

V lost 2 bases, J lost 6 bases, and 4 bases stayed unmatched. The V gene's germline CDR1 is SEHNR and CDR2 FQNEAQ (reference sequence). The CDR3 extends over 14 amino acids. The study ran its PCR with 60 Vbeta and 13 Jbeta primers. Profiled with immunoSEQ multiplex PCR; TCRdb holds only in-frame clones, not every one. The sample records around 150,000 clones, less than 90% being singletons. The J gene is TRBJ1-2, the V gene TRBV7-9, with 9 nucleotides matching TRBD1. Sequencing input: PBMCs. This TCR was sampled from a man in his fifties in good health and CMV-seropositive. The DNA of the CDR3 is TGTGCCAGCAGCTTACTACAGGGGGCCAATGGCTACACCTTC. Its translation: CASSLLQGANGYTF. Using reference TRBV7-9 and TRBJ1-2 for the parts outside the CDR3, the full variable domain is DTGVSQNPRHKITKRGQNVTFRCDPISEHNRLYWYRQTLGQGPEFLTYFQNEAQLEKSRLLSDRFSAERPKGSFSTLEIQRTEQGDSAMYLCASSLLQGANGYTFGSGTRLTVV.